Below are 20 T cell receptor beta chains sequenced from a single sample in a study of Graves' ophthalmopathy and Graves' hyperthyroidism. RNA transcripts were the template, and TCR beta CDR3 regions were amplified from them. Scientists carried out first-round RT-PCR using HTBI primers and then a second-round multiplex PCR. TCRdb ran MiXCR on the multiplex PCR reads and lists one entry per CDR3 protein. The sample has 300,000 to 400,000 distinct CDR3 sequences, about 17% seen once. Material: peripheral blood. These receptors all stem from an adult man with Graves' ophthalmopathy.

In its sample, this clonotype was seen many times. The genes are TRBV6-5 and TRBJ1-5; maybe TRBD1 (5 bases). The germline V gene encodes CDR1 MNHEY and CDR2 SVGAGI. The CDR3 extends over 15 amino acids. Deletions cut 6 bases from V and 2 bases from J, with 14 bases between. In nucleotides, the CDR3 is TGTGCCAGCAGGTCGTCGGGAGGGGGCAATCAGCCCCAGCATTTT. Translation: CASRSSGGGNQPQHF.

This chain links TRBV6-5 with TRBJ1-1, with no clear D. Germline values: CDR1 MNHEY, CDR2 SVGAGI. CDR3 length: 15 amino acids. The V end lost 0 bases, the J end lost 3 bases, and 11 bases lay between the germline ends. CDR3 nucleotide sequence: TGTGCCAGCAGTTACTCGTTCGTGGCAGACACTGAAGCTTTCTTT. Protein sequence: CASSYSFVADTEAFF.

This clonotype was seen at least ten times. The chain links TRBV28 to TRBJ2-7; D gene unclear. Deletions cut 5 bases from V and 6 bases from J, with 5 bases between. This CDR3 region has 10 residues. Germline CDR1 MDHEN, CDR2 SYDVKM. CDR3 protein: CASSSSEQYF. CDR3 nucleotide sequence: TGTGCCAGCAGTAGCTCCGAGCAGTACTTC. Complete variable domain (other parts from reference TRBV28 and TRBJ2-7): DVKVTQSSRYLVKRTGEKVFLECVQDMDHENMFWYRQDPGLGLRLIYFSYDVKMKEKGDIPEGYSVSREKKERFSLILESASTNQTSMYLCASSSSEQYFGPGTRLTVT.

At least ten counts were recorded for this clonotype. The rearrangement uses TRBV5-1 and TRBJ1-5, with 7 bases matching TRBD1. CDR3 length equals 14 residues. Trimming took 4 bases from V and 6 from J; bases not matched to a gene: 7. Per the germline V gene, CDR1 is SGHRS and CDR2 is YFSETQ. The CDR3 DNA reads as TGCGCCAGCAGCAGGACAGGTGGTTCTCAGCCCCAGCATTTT. This encodes CASSRTGGSQPQHF.

The genes are TRBV6-1 and TRBJ2-7; 9 bases line up with TRBD1. Germline CDR1 reads MNHNS; CDR2 reads SASEGT. The CDR3 has 15 amino acids. J was trimmed by 3 bases and V by 2 bases; bases with no gene match: 5. CDR3 sequence (DNA): TGTGCCAGCAGTGAACTTAGGACAGGGGTCTACGAGCAGTACTTC. This sequence encodes CASSELRTGVYEQYF.

In this sample, this clonotype turned up many times. The chain recombines TRBV6-5 with TRBJ2-7, with 8 nucleotides matching TRBD1. Trimming took 2 bases from V and 4 from J; bases not matched to a gene: 10. Germline CDR1 is MNHEY and CDR2 is SVGAGI. This CDR3 comprises 16 residues. The DNA for the CDR3 is TGTGCCAGCAGTTACACTCAGGACAGGGTTGGATACGAGCAGTACTTC. This encodes CASSYTQDRVGYEQYF.

This clonotype was detected many times. J is TRBJ1-1 and V is TRBV11-2, with a possible D match to TRBD1 (5 bases). The V gene lost 5 bases and the J gene lost 3 bases, with 10 bases spanning the gap. The CDR3 contains 13 residues. CDR1 is SGHAT, CDR2 FQNNGV, per germline. CDR3 DNA: TGTGCCAGCAGCCCAGGGTGGGACACTGAAGCTTTCTTT. This sequence encodes CASSPGWDTEAFF. Looking up the rest from reference TRBV11-2 and TRBJ1-1 gives the full variable domain: EAGVAQSPRYKIIEKRQSVAFWCNPISGHATLYWYQQILGQGPKLLIQFQNNGVVDDSQLPKDRFSAERLKGVDSTLKIQPAKLEDSAVYLCASSPGWDTEAFFGQGTRLTVV.

There are many counts of this clonotype. The rearrangement joins TRBV11-2 to TRBJ2-2, with unresolved D. Germline V gene lookup returns CDR1 SGHAT and CDR2 FQNNGV. The V gene lost 3 bases and the J gene lost 9 bases, with 5 bases spanning the gap. This CDR3 has 11 residues. The CDR3 DNA reads as TGTGCCAGCAGCTTGACGAGGGAGCTGTTTTTT. This translates into CASSLTRELFF.

The chain joins TRBV2 to TRBJ2-7, with 9 bases lining up with TRBD2. The CDR3 is made up of 14 amino acids. Germline CDR1 reads SNHLY; CDR2 reads FYNNEI. J was trimmed by 1 base and V by 5 bases; bases with no gene match: 3. The CDR3, as DNA: TGTGCCAGCAGTCCTAGCGGGGCATCCTACGAGCAGTACTTC. Translated, it gives CASSPSGASYEQYF.

This clonotype was detected many times. The chain has TRBV7-2 and TRBJ2-7; D is perhaps TRBD1 (6 bases). The germline V gene has CDR1 SGHTA and CDR2 FQGNSA. The CDR3 covers 14 residues. The V end was cut by 4 bases, the J end by 5 bases, with 15 bases between. CDR3 amino acids: CASSSPPGDHEQYF. CDR3 sequence (DNA): TGTGCCAGCAGCTCTCCCCCAGGGGACCACGAGCAGTACTTC. Full variable domain (rest looked up from reference TRBV7-2 and TRBJ2-7): GAGVSQSPSNKVTEKGKDVELRCDPISGHTALYWYRQSLGQGLEFLIYFQGNSAPDKSGLPSDRFSAERTGGSVSTLTIQRTQQEDSAVYLCASSSPPGDHEQYFGPGTRLTVT.

This clonotype was counted many times. The chain joins TRBV20-1 to TRBJ1-1, with TRBD1 identical over 9 bases. From germline, CDR1 is DFQATT and CDR2 SNEGSKA (reference sequence). Trimming at V came to 3 bases and at J to 5 bases, leaving 10 bases not matched to a gene. The CDR3 extends over 15 amino acids. The CDR3 reads CSARVPGTGLTEAFF. The CDR3 region has the DNA TGCAGTGCTAGGGTCCCAGGGACAGGGTTAACTGAAGCTTTCTTT.

This clonotype was found many times. The genes are TRBV19 and TRBJ1-2, with unresolved D. Germline CDR1 is LNHDA and CDR2 is SQIVND (reference sequence). This CDR3 spans 13 amino acids. V lost 4 bases, J lost 4 bases, and 10 bases lay in between. CDR3 DNA sequence: TGTGCCAGTAGTACCTCAGCGGTCTATGGCTACACCTTC. It encodes CASSTSAVYGYTF.

This clonotype was seen ten or more times. The J gene is TRBJ2-2, the V gene TRBV2; unclear D gene. The CDR3 is made up of 16 amino acids. Trimming removed 7 bases at V and 0 bases at J, with 15 bases between. Germline V gene lookup returns CDR1 SNHLY and CDR2 FYNNEI. This CDR3 reads CASIGSEQSNTGELFF. The DNA for the CDR3 is TGTGCCAGCATCGGCTCAGAACAGTCGAACACCGGGGAGCTGTTTTTT.

A word on this clonotype: The junction departs from germline at one end; a sequencing error may be responsible. The chain joins TRBV7-2 to TRBJ2-5; 11 positions agree with TRBD2. CDR3 length: 12 amino acids. Germline V gives CDR1 SGHTA, CDR2 FQGNSA. Here the CDR3 DNA reads TGTGCCAGCAGCTTGATAGCGGGAGGGCCTAGATTC. It translates to CASSLIAGGPRF. The full variable domain, rest sourced from reference TRBV7-2 and TRBJ2-5, is GAGVSQSPSNKVTEKGKDVELRCDPISGHTALYWYRQSLGQGLEFLIYFQGNSAPDKSGLPSDRFSAERTGGSVSTLTIQRTQQEDSAVYLCASSLIAGGPRFGPGTRLLVL.

This clonotype has a count of ten or more. This chain uses TRBV6-4 with TRBJ2-7; 8 bases fit TRBD1. V dropped 2 bases and J dropped 2; count of bases not matched to a gene: 8. The CDR3 has 16 residues. Germline V gene lookup returns CDR1 MRHNA and CDR2 SNTAGT. Written as DNA, the CDR3 is TGTGCCAGCAGTGACCTTGTAGGACAGGGCCCCTACGAGCAGTACTTC. It encodes CASSDLVGQGPYEQYF.

The sample holds many counts of this clonotype. The gene calls are TRBV5-1 and TRBJ2-4, with 8 bases fitting TRBD2. Trimming removed 4 bases from V and 2 bases from J; junction bases left unmatched: 5. CDR1 SGHRS and CDR2 YFSETQ come from the germline V gene. This CDR3 has 15 amino acids. The CDR3 nucleotides are TGCGCCAGCAGCGCGGGGGGCGCGACCAAAAACATTCAGTACTTC. Translation gives CASSAGGATKNIQYF.

This clonotype has ten or more counts. The chain couples TRBV9 to TRBJ1-3; maybe TRBD1 (6 bases). V gave up 4 bases and J gave up 2 bases, with 10 bases separating them. This CDR3 spans 14 amino acids. The germline gives CDR1 SGDLS, CDR2 YYNGEE. CDR3 DNA: TGTGCCAGCAGCTCAGGGGTTGCTGGAAACACCATATATTTT. This sequence encodes CASSSGVAGNTIYF.

This clonotype was detected ten times or more. The chain carries TRBV20-1 and TRBJ2-4, with 9 bases that match TRBD1. Losses at the gene ends were 4 bases for V and 1 base for J; bases not matched to a gene: 2. Germline-derived CDR1 and CDR2 are DFQATT and SNEGSKA (reference sequence). The CDR3 totals 14 residues. The DNA of the CDR3 is TGCAGTGCTAACGACAGGGGGGCCAAAAACATTCAGTACTTC. Protein sequence: CSANDRGAKNIQYF.

The chain links TRBV15 to TRBJ2-5; D is ambiguous. The CDR3 length is 15 residues. Germline CDR1 reads LNHNV; CDR2 reads YYDKDF (reference sequence). V lost 1 base and J lost 6, with 15 bases in between. CDR3 loop: CATSRGRIEKQTQYF. In DNA, the CDR3 is TGTGCCACCAGCAGAGGTCGGATCGAGAAGCAGACCCAGTACTTC.

The chain has TRBV6-1 and TRBJ1-1, with 9 nucleotides matching TRBD1. The V segment lost 7 bases and the J segment 6 bases; nucleotides outside the gene matches: 9. The CDR3 spans 14 residues. Germline assignment: CDR1 MNHNS and CDR2 SASEGT. The CDR3 DNA reads as TGTGCCAGCAATACGGGACAGGGTTTACCTGAAGCTTTCTTT. This encodes CASNTGQGLPEAFF.